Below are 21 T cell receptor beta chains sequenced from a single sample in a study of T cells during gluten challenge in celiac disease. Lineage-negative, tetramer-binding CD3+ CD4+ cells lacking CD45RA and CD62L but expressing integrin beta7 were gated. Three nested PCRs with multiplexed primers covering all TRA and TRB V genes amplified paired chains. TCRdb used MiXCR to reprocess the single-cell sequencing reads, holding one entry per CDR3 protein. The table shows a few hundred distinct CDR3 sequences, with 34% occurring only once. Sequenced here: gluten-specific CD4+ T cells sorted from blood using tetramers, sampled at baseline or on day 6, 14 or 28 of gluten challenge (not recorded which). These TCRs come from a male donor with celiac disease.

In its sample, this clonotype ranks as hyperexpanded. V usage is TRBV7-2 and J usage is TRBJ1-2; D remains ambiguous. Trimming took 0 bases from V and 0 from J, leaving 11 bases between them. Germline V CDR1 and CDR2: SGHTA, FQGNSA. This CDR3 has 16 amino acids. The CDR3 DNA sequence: TGTGCCAGCAGCTTAGCGGCGGGGTTACCTAACTATGGCTACACCTTC. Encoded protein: CASSLAAGLPNYGYTF. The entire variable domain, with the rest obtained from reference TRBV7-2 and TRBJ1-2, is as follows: GAGVSQSPSNKVTEKGKDVELRCDPISGHTALYWYRQSLGQGLEFLIYFQGNSAPDKSGLPSDRFSAERTGGSVSTLTIQRTQQEDSAVYLCASSLAAGLPNYGYTFGSGTRLTVV.

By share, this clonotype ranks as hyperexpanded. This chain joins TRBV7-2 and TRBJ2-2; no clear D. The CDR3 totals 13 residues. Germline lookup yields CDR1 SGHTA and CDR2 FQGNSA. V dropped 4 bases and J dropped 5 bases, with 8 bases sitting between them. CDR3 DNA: TGTGCCAGCAGCTCGGACCCTACCGGGGAGCTGTTTTTT. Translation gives CASSSDPTGELFF.

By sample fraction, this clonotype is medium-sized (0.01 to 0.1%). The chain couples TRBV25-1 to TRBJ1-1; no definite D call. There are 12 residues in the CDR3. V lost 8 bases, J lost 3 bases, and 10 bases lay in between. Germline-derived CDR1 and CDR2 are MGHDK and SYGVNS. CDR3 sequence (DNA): TGTGCCAGCCCTCCTCGGTACACTGAAGCTTTCTTT. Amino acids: CASPPRYTEAFF.

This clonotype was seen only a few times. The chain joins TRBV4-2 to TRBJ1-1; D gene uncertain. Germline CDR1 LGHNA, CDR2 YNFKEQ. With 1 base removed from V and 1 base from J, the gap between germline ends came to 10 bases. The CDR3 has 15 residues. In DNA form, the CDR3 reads TGTGCCAGCAGCCAAGGCCCTACACAGAACACTGAAGCTTTCTTT. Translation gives CASSQGPTQNTEAFF.

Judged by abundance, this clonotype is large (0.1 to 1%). CDR3: CASSLRNFGNTIYF. As DNA, the CDR3 is TGTGCCAGCAGCCTCCGAAACTTCGGAAACACCATATATTTT. This rearrangement joins TRBV4-2 to TRBJ1-3; no firm D call. The CDR3 sequence is 14 residues long. V gave up 4 bases and J gave up 4 bases, with 11 bases separating them. Germline values: CDR1 LGHNA, CDR2 YNFKEQ.

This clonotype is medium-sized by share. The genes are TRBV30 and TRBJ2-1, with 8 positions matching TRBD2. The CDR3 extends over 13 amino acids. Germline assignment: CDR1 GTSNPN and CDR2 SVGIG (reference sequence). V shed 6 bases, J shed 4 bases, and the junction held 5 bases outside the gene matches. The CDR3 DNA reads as TGTGCCTGTAAGCCTAGCGGGTACAATGAGCAGTTCTTC. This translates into CACKPSGYNEQFF. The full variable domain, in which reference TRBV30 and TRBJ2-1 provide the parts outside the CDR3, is SQTIHQWPATLVQPVGSPLSLECTVEGTSNPNLYWYRQAAGRGLQLLFYSVGIGQISSEVPQNLSASRPQDRQFILSSKKLLLSDSGFYLCACKPSGYNEQFFGPGTRLTVL.

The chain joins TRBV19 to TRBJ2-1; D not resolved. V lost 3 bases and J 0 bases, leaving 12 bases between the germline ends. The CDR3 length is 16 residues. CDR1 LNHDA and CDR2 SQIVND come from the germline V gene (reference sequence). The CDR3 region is CASSIMGSGSYNEQFF. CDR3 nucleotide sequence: TGTGCCAGTAGTATCATGGGCTCGGGCTCCTACAATGAGCAGTTCTTC.

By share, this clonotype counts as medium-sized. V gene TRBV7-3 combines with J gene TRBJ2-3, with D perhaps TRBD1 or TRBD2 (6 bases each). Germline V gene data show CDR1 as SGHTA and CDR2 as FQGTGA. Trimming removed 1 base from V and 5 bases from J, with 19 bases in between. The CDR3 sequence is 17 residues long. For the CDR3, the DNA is TGTGCCAGCAGCTTAAAGGGGGGTGGCGGGACTGGAGATACGCAGTATTTT. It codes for CASSLKGGGGTGDTQYF.

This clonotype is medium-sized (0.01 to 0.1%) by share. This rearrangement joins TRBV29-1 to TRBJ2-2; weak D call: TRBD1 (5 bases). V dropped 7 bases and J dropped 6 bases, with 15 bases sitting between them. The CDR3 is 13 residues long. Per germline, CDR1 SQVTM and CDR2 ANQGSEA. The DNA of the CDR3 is TGCAGCGGTTGCAACCTAGGGGCCGGGGAGCTGTTTTTT. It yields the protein CSGCNLGAGELFF.

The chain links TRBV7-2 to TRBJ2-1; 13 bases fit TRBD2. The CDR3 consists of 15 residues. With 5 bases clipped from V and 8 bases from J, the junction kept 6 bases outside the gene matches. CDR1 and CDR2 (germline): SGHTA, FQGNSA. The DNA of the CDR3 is TGTGCCAGCAGCCGAAGGACTAGCGGGAGTCATGAGCAGTTCTTC. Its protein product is CASSRRTSGSHEQFF.

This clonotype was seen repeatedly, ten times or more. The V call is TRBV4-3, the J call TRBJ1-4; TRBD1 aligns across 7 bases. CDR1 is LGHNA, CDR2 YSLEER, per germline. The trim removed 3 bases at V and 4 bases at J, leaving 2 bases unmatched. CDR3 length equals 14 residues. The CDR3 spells CASSQDRFNEKLFF. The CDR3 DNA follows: TGCGCCAGCAGCCAGGACAGGTTTAATGAAAAACTGTTTTTT.

The CDR3 reads CSAGLPNTQYF. The CDR3 bases are TGCAGTGCGGGGTTACCGAATACGCAGTATTTT. V and J are TRBV20-1 and TRBJ2-3; D unclear. Germline V gene data show CDR1 as DFQATT and CDR2 as SNEGSKA (reference sequence). V gave up 6 bases and J gave up 7 bases, with 11 bases separating them. The CDR3 has 11 amino acids.

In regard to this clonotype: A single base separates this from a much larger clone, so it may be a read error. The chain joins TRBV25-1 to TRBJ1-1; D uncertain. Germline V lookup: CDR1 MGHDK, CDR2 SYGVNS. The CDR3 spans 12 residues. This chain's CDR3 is CASPPRYTVAFF. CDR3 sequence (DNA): TGTGCCAGCCCTCCTCGGTACACTGTAGCTTTCTTT.

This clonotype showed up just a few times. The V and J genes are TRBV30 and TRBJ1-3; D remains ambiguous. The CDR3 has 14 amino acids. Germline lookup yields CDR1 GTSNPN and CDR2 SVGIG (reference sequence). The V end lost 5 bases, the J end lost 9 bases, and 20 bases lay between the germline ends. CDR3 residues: CAWGMFGQVGTIYF. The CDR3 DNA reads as TGTGCCTGGGGGATGTTCGGCCAGGTCGGCACCATATATTTT. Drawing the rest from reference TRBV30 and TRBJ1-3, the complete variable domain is SQTIHQWPATLVQPVGSPLSLECTVEGTSNPNLYWYRQAAGRGLQLLFYSVGIGQISSEVPQNLSASRPQDRQFILSSKKLLLSDSGFYLCAWGMFGQVGTIYFGEGSWLTVV.

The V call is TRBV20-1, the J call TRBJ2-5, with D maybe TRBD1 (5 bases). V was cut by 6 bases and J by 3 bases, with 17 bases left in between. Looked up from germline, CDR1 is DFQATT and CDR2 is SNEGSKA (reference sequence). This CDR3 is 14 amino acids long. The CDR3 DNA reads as TGCAGTGCGAGACAGCACAGGACGGAAGAGACCCAGTACTTC. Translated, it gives CSARQHRTEETQYF.

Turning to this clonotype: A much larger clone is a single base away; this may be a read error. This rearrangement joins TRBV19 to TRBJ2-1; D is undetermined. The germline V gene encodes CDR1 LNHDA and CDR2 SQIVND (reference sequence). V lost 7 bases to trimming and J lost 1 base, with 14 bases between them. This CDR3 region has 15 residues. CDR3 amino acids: CASKPIGMSYNEQFF. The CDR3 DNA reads TGTGCCAGTAAACCGATAGGGATGTCCTACAATGAGCAGTTCTTC.

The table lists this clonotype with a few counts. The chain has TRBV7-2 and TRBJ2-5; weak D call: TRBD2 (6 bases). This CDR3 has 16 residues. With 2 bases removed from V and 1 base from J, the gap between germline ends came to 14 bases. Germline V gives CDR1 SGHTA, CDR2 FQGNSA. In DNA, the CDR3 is TGTGCCAGCAGCTTAAGAGCGGGTATAGTCCAAGAGACCCAGTACTTC. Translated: CASSLRAGIVQETQYF.

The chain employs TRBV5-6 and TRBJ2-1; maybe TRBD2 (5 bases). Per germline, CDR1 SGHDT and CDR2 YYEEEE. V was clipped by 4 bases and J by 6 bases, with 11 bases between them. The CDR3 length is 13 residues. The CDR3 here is CASSPGLPNEQFF. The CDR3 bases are TGTGCCAGCAGCCCCGGACTTCCCAATGAGCAGTTCTTC.

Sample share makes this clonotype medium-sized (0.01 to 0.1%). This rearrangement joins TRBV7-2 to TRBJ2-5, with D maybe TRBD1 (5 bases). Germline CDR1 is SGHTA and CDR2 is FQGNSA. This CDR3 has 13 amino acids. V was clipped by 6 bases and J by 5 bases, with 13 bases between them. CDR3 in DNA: TGTGCCAGCAGTGTTAGGGGCTGGGAGACCCAGTACTTC. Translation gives CASSVRGWETQYF.

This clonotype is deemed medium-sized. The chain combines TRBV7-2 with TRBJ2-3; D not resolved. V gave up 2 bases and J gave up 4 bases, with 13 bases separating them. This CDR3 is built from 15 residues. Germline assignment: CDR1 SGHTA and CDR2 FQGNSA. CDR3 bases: TGTGCCAGCAGCTTACGGGCCCTTGGCGCAGATACGCAGTATTTT. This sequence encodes CASSLRALGADTQYF.

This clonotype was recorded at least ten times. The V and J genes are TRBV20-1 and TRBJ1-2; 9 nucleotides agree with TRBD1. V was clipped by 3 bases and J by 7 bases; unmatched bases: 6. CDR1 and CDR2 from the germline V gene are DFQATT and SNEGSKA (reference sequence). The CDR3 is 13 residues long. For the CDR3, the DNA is TGCAGTGCTAGCATACAGGGGGCGTTTGGCTACACCTTC. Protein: CSASIQGAFGYTF.